One and the same sample provided the 21 T cell receptor beta chains below, sequenced in a study of cytomegalovirus exposure and HLA in healthy donors. In the PCR, 60 Vbeta and 13 Jbeta primers were used. Libraries were prepared by immunoSEQ multiplex PCR; TCRdb keeps only in-frame clonotypes and omits some of them. The sample lists around 130,000 clones, over 60% occurring once. Sequences were obtained from PBMCs. The receptor source for this set is a man aged 40-49 years in good health and CMV-seronegative.

The chain carries TRBV14 and TRBJ2-1, with unresolved D. From germline, CDR1 is SGHDN and CDR2 FVKESK. The CDR3 is made up of 13 amino acids. Trimming took off 3 bases at V and 8 bases at J, with 11 bases between the two ends. CDR3 amino acids: CASSHPKSDEQFF. The CDR3, as DNA: TGTGCCAGCAGCCACCCAAAAAGCGATGAGCAGTTCTTC. The whole variable domain, remainder taken from reference TRBV14 and TRBJ2-1, is EAGVTQFPSHSVIEKGQTVTLRCDPISGHDNLYWYRRVMGKEIKFLLHFVKESKQDESGMPNNRFLAERTGGTYSTLKVQPAELEDSGVYFCASSHPKSDEQFFGPGTRLTVL.

This clone has more than one count but fewer than ten. The chain couples TRBV4-2 to TRBJ2-7; tentative D call: TRBD2 (6 bases). This CDR3 is 13 amino acids long. Between the trimmed V and J ends, which lost 3 bases and 1 base, there was a span of 7 bases. CDR1 and CDR2 (germline): LGHNA, YNFKEQ. The CDR3 region is CASSQGGSYEQYF. CDR3 nucleotides: TGTGCCAGCAGCCAGGGGGGATCCTACGAGCAGTACTTC.

The chain recombines TRBV28 with TRBJ1-4, with TRBD1 matching 8 bases. The germline V gene encodes CDR1 MDHEN and CDR2 SYDVKM. The ends lost 8 bases at V and 5 bases at J; junction bases unmatched: 7. The CDR3 covers 14 residues. CDR3 loop: CASSSGGKNEKLFF. The CDR3 DNA sequence: TGTGCCAGCTCGTCAGGGGGCAAGAATGAAAAACTGTTTTTT. The variable domain in full, completed from reference TRBV28 and TRBJ1-4, reads DVKVTQSSRYLVKRTGEKVFLECVQDMDHENMFWYRQDPGLGLRLIYFSYDVKMKEKGDIPEGYSVSREKKERFSLILESASTNQTSMYLCASSSGGKNEKLFFGSGTQLSVL.

Turning to this clone: A read error may account for a junction end that differs from germline. This rearrangement joins TRBV28 to TRBJ2-7; no firm D call. CDR1 is MDHEN and CDR2 is SYDVKM in the germline V gene. The CDR3 has 15 residues. DNA for the CDR3: TGTGCCAGCAGTTTCGTCGAGCCCCCTCCCTACGAACAGTACTTC. Translation: CASSFVEPPPYEQYF.

The gene calls are TRBV5-6 and TRBJ1-1, with TRBD1 as a possible D gene (5 bases). The germline V gene encodes CDR1 SGHDT and CDR2 YYEEEE. Trimming cost V 4 bases and J 4 bases, with 14 bases left between them. The CDR3 length is 14 residues. CDR3 protein: CASSPDRGGTEAFF. CDR3 nucleotides: TGTGCCAGCAGCCCAGACAGAGGCGGCACTGAAGCTTTCTTT.

The chain carries TRBV10-1 and TRBJ2-3; D perhaps matches TRBD1 (5 bases). CDR3 length equals 15 residues. V was cut by 3 bases and J by 0 bases, with 10 bases left in between. The V gene's germline CDR1 is WNHNN and CDR2 SYGVQD (reference sequence). In nucleotides, the CDR3 is TGCGCCAGCAGTGATCGGACAACGAGCACAGATACGCAGTATTTT. It yields the protein CASSDRTTSTDTQYF.

This chain links TRBV2 with TRBJ2-7, with 7 bases aligning to TRBD2. Per the germline V gene, CDR1 is SNHLY and CDR2 is FYNNEI. The CDR3 contains 15 residues. The junction had 4 bases not matched to a gene; V was cut back by 0 bases and J by 2 bases. CDR3 DNA sequence: TGTGCCAGCAGTGAAGCCGGAGGGAGGGCCTACGAGCAGTACTTC. Translation gives CASSEAGGRAYEQYF. The full variable domain, rest sourced from reference TRBV2 and TRBJ2-7, is EPEVTQTPSHQVTQMGQEVILRCVPISNHLYFYWYRQILGQKVEFLVSFYNNEISEKSEIFDDQFSVERPDGSNFTLKIRSTKLEDSAMYFCASSEAGGRAYEQYFGPGTRLTVT.

This sequence joins TRBV7-9 and TRBJ2-6; 7 positions agree with TRBD1. CDR1 SEHNR and CDR2 FQNEAQ come from the germline V gene (reference sequence). J was trimmed by 1 base and V by 4 bases; bases with no gene match: 4. The CDR3 loop spans 16 amino acids. CDR3 sequence reads: CASSSGQISGANVLTF. The CDR3 DNA reads as TGTGCCAGCAGCTCGGGACAGATTTCTGGGGCCAACGTCCTGACTTTC.

This chain joins TRBV14 and TRBJ2-7, with 8 nucleotides matching TRBD1. The length of the CDR3 is 14 residues. Germline V gene sequence: CDR1 SGHDN, CDR2 FVKESK. J was trimmed by 3 bases and V by 3 bases; bases with no gene match: 4. CDR3 sequence: CASSQGQASYEQYF. The CDR3 region has the DNA TGTGCCAGCAGCCAGGGACAGGCGAGCTACGAGCAGTACTTC.

This chain uses TRBV20-1 with TRBJ1-1, with 7 positions matching TRBD1. Germline CDR1 and CDR2: DFQATT and SNEGSKA (reference sequence). J gave up 11 bases and V 6 bases, and 6 bases lay outside the gene matches. This CDR3 region has 10 residues. The CDR3 nucleotides read TGCAGTGCCCAGACAGGGCATGCTTTCTTT. This gives the protein CSAQTGHAFF.

Only a few counts were recorded for this clone. The CDR3 DNA sequence: TGTGCCAGCAGCTTGGCCGGGGGGAGGGCCGGACTGTACTTC. Translating it yields CASSLAGGRAGLYF. The chain carries TRBV5-4 and TRBJ2-4, with 7 bases lining up with TRBD2. The junction had 12 bases not matched to a gene; V was cut back by 0 bases and J by 15 bases. Germline values: CDR1 SGHNT, CDR2 YYREEE (reference sequence). The CDR3 length is 14 residues.

The chain links TRBV29-1 to TRBJ2-3, with a possible D match to TRBD1 (6 bases). Trimming cost V 8 bases and J 0 bases, with 18 bases left between them. The length of the CDR3 is 15 residues. Germline V gene sequence: CDR1 SQVTM, CDR2 ANQGSEA. In DNA form, the CDR3 reads TGCAGCACAGAAAAGGACAGCTCTAGCACAGATACGCAGTATTTT. It is translated as CSTEKDSSSTDTQYF.

The chain carries TRBV9 and TRBJ2-7, with 8 bases lining up with TRBD1. V lost 3 bases to trimming and J lost 3 bases; unmatched junction nucleotides: 5. The CDR3 runs to 14 residues. CDR1 and CDR2 from the germline V gene are SGDLS and YYNGEE. CDR3 in DNA: TGTGCCAGCAGCGCCGGGACAGGACACTACGAGCAGTACTTC. Its protein product is CASSAGTGHYEQYF.

The V and J genes are TRBV4-2 and TRBJ2-1, with 7 bases matching TRBD1. This CDR3 has 17 residues. Germline V gene lookup returns CDR1 LGHNA and CDR2 YNFKEQ. The V segment lost 2 bases and the J segment 0 bases; nucleotides outside the gene matches: 7. The CDR3 is CASSQLAGGVSYNEQFF. The CDR3 region has the DNA TGTGCCAGCAGCCAACTTGCAGGGGGAGTCTCCTACAATGAGCAGTTCTTC.

The J gene is TRBJ2-7, the V gene TRBV7-9; 9 nucleotides match TRBD1. Losses at the gene ends were 1 base for V and 4 bases for J; bases not matched to a gene: 5. This CDR3 comprises 15 residues. Germline CDR1 SEHNR, CDR2 FQNEAQ (reference sequence). CDR3 loop: CASSLGRGTGYEQYF. CDR3 DNA: TGTGCCAGCAGCTTAGGGCGGGGGACAGGGTACGAGCAGTACTTC.

This chain joins TRBV2 and TRBJ1-5, with a tentative D call TRBD1 (5 bases). CDR1 is SNHLY and CDR2 is FYNNEI in the germline V gene. The CDR3 is made up of 15 amino acids. V lost 5 bases and J 2 bases, leaving 13 bases between the germline ends. CDR3 residues: CASSRLLQGNQPQHF. CDR3 nucleotides: TGTGCCAGCAGTCGACTCCTACAGGGCAATCAGCCCCAGCATTTT.

This chain uses TRBV16 with TRBJ1-5; no reliable D call. V gave up 4 bases and J gave up 5 bases, with 15 bases separating them. Germline assignment: CDR1 KGHSY and CDR2 FQNENV. The CDR3 runs to 15 residues. CDR3: CASSPGKAGDQPQHF. CDR3 DNA: TGTGCCAGCAGCCCCGGAAAGGCGGGCGATCAGCCCCAGCATTTT.

Details on this clone: The junction and the germline gene differ at one end; a read error may be behind it. The CDR3 sequence is CASRAGTGNYGYTF. The CDR3 DNA is TGTGCCAGCAGAGCCGGGACAGGGAACTATGGCTACACCTTC. The chain combines TRBV5-1 with TRBJ1-2, with 9 nucleotides matching TRBD1. Germline V gives CDR1 SGHRS, CDR2 YFSETQ. This CDR3 region has 14 residues.

J is TRBJ2-6 and V is TRBV6-5; no reliable D call. Germline-derived CDR1 and CDR2 are MNHEY and SVGAGI. V shed 1 base and J shed 1 base, with 8 bases lying between them. This CDR3 has 16 amino acids. The CDR3 region is CASSYYLMSGANVLTF. The CDR3 DNA reads as TGTGCCAGCAGTTACTACTTAATGTCTGGGGCCAACGTCCTGACTTTC.

The chain employs TRBV6-1 and TRBJ1-1; D gene unclear. This CDR3 spans 11 amino acids. Germline loops: CDR1 MNHNS, CDR2 SASEGT. Trimming cost V 7 bases and J 3 bases, with 6 bases left between them. This CDR3 reads CASKGDTEAFF. The CDR3 coding sequence is TGTGCCAGCAAGGGAGACACTGAAGCTTTCTTT.

This clone was observed a few times. The V gene is TRBV6-4, the J gene TRBJ1-5; D is unclear. V dropped 5 bases and J dropped 1 base, with 12 bases sitting between them. The CDR3 has 15 residues. The germline CDR1 and CDR2 sequences are MRHNA and SNTAGT. The CDR3 nucleotides read TGTGCCAGCAGTCCCGACTCTTCGAGCAATCAGCCCCAGCATTTT. Residues: CASSPDSSSNQPQHF.